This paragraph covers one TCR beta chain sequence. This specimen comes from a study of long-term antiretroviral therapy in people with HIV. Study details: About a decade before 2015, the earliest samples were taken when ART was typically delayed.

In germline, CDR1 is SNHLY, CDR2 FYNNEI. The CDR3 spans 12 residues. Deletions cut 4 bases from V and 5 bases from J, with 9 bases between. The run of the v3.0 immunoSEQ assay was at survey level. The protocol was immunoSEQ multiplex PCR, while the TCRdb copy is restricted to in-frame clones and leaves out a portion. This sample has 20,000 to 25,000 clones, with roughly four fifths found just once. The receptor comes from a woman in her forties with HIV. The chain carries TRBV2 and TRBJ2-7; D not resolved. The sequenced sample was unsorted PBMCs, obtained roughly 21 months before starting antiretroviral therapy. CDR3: CASSAYWDEQYF. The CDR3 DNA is TGTGCCAGCAGTGCCTACTGGGACGAGCAGTACTTC. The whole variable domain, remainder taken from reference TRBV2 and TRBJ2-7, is EPEVTQTPSHQVTQMGQEVILRCVPISNHLYFYWYRQILGQKVEFLVSFYNNEISEKSEIFDDQFSVERPDGSNFTLKIRSTKLEDSAMYFCASSAYWDEQYFGPGTRLTVT.